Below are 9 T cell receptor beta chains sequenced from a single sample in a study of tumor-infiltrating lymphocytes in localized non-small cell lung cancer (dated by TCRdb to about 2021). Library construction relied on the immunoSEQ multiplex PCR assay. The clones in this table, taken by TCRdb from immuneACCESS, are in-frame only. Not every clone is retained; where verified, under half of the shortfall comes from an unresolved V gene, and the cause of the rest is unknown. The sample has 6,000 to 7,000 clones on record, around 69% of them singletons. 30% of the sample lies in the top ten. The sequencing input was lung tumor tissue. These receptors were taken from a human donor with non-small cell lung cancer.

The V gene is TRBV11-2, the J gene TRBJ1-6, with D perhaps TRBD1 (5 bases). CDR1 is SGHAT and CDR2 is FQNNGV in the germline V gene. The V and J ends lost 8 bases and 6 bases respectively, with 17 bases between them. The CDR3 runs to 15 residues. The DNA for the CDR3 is TGTGCCAGCCGGGGATACCAGGGATCTAATTCACCCCTCCACTTT. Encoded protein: CASRGYQGSNSPLHF.

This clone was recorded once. CDR3 sequence (DNA): TGCGCCAGCAGCTTGAGCTCTGGGGCCAACGTCCTGACTTTC. It is translated as CASSLSSGANVLTF. The chain employs TRBV5-1 and TRBJ2-6; D not certain. CDR3 length equals 14 residues. Trimming removed 1 base at V and 0 bases at J, with 2 bases between. Germline CDR1 is SGHRS and CDR2 is YFSETQ. Variable domain in full (rest from reference TRBV5-1 and TRBJ2-6): KAGVTQTPRYLIKTRGQQVTLSCSPISGHRSVSWYQQTPGQGLQFLFEYFSETQRNKGNFPGRFSGRQFSNSRSEMNVSTLELGDSALYLCASSLSSGANVLTFGAGSRLTVL.

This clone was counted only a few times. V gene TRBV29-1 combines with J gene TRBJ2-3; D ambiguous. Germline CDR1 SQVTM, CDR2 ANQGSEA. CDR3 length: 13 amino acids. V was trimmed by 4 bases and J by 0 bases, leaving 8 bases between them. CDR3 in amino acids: CSVALGSTDTQYF. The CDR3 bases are TGCAGCGTTGCCTTGGGGAGCACAGATACGCAGTATTTT.

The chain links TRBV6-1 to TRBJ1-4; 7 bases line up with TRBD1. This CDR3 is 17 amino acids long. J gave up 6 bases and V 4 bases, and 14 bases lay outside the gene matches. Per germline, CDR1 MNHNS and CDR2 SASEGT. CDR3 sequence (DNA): TGTGCCAGCAGTGGAACCGCCCGGAGGGGGCGGGATGAAAAACTGTTTTTT. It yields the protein CASSGTARRGRDEKLFF.

CDR3 region: CASSRQGGNYGYTF. The CDR3 nucleotides are TGTGCCAGCAGCCGGCAGGGTGGTAACTATGGCTACACCTTC. The chain joins TRBV5-5 to TRBJ1-2; tentative D call: TRBD1 (5 bases). Trimming took off 4 bases at V and 1 base at J, with 11 bases between the two ends. The V gene's germline CDR1 is SGHKS and CDR2 YYEKEE (reference sequence). The length of the CDR3 is 14 residues. Full variable domain (outside the CDR3, taken from reference TRBV5-5 and TRBJ1-2): DAGVTQSPTHLIKTRGQQVTLRCSPISGHKSVSWYQQVLGQGPQFIFQYYEKEERGRGNFPDRFSARQFPNYSSELNVNALLLGDSALYLCASSRQGGNYGYTFGSGTRLTVV.

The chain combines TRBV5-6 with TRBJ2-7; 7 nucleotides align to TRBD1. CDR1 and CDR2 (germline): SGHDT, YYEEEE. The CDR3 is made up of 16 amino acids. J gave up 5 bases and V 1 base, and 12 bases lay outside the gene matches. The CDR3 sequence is CASSLFVSGQFDEQYF. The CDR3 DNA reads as TGTGCCAGCAGCTTGTTTGTGTCGGGACAGTTCGACGAGCAGTACTTC.

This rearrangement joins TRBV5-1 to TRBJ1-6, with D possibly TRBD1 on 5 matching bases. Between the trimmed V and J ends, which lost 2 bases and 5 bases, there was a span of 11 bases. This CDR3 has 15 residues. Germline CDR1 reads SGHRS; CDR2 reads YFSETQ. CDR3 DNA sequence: TGCGCCAGCAGCTTAGGAGGGACCGATAATTCACCCCTCCACTTT. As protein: CASSLGGTDNSPLHF.

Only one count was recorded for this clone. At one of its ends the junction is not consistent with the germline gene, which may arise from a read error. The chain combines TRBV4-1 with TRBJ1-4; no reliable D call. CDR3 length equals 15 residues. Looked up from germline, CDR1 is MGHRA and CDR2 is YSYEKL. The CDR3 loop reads CASSQEWAPTIGTSF. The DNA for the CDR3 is TGCGCCAGCAGCCAAGAATGGGCCCCAACCATAGGTACCTCATTT.

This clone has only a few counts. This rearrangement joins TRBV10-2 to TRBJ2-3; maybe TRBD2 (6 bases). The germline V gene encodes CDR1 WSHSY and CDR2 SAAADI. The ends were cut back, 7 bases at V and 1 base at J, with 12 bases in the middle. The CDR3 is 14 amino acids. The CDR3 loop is CASMATGGTDTQYF. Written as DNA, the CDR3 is TGCGCCAGCATGGCGACGGGGGGCACAGATACGCAGTATTTT.